The rows below give T cell receptor beta chains drawn from one sample of a study of T cell responses to AZD1222 COVID-19 vaccine. The table came from immunoSEQ multiplex PCR; TCRdb's copy has only in-frame clones and leaves some out. The sample contains some 63,000 clones, 65% to 90% of which appear only once. The sequences come from peripheral blood, collected on day 0 of AZD1222 vaccination. The receptors were sampled from an adult in good health. The CDR3 runs from the conserved cysteine through the conserved F or W. The D gene is left open where the match is weak. Clone size is shown for a subset of rows, as once, few, many or a class of expanded clone.

DNA	CDR3	V	J	D	size
TGTGCCAGCAGTTTTGGGTTGAGGGGTTCGGGCGGCTATGGCTACACCTTC	CASSFGLRGSGGYGYTF	TRBV28	TRBJ1-2	-	-
TGCGCCAGCAGCTTCCAGGGGGCCGACACTGAAGCTTTCTTT	CASSFQGADTEAFF	TRBV5-1	TRBJ1-1	TRBD1	-
TGCGCCAGCAGCTTGGTCGGGCAAACCGGGGAGCTGTTTTTT	CASSLVGQTGELFF	TRBV5-1	TRBJ2-2	-	-
TGTGCCAGCAGCGCGACTGTTGGGAGCAATCAGCCCCAGCATTTT	CASSATVGSNQPQHF	TRBV9	TRBJ1-5	-	-
TGTGCCAGCAGCCTACTAGCGGGAGGGTCCCACGAGCAGTACTTC	CASSLLAGGSHEQYF	TRBV5-8	TRBJ2-7	TRBD2	-
TGTGCCACCAGTCCCAGGGAGGATGAGCAGTTCTTC	CATSPREDEQFF	TRBV24-1	TRBJ2-1	-	-
TGCGCCAGAAAATATGGGACAGATAATGGCTACACCTTC	CARKYGTDNGYTF	TRBV23-1	TRBJ1-2	TRBD1	-
TGTGCCAGCAGCCCCAGGGGCTATGAGCAGTTCTTC	CASSPRGYEQFF	TRBV12-3/TRBV12-4	TRBJ2-1	-	-
TGTGCCACCGGAGACAGGGCCGTTAATCCTAATGAAAAACTGTTTTTT	CATGDRAVNPNEKLFF	TRBV19	TRBJ1-4	TRBD1	-
TGCGCCAGCAGCTGGGGCCCAGGGGAGGATTCACCCCTCCACTTT	CASSWGPGEDSPLHF	TRBV5-1	TRBJ1-6	-	-
TGTGCCAGCTCACTGCAACAGGGGAGCACTGAAGCTTTCTTT	CASSLQQGSTEAFF	TRBV18	TRBJ1-1	TRBD1	-
TGCGCCAGCAAAGACCCGGGCGCAGATACGCAGTATTTT	CASKDPGADTQYF	TRBV5-1	TRBJ2-3	-	-
TGTGCCAGCTCGGGGGGCGCGGACACTGAAGCTTTCTTT	CASSGGADTEAFF	TRBV18	TRBJ1-1	-	-
TGTGCCAGCGCTAGGGGCAGGGGACAATGGCCCCAGCATTTT	CASARGRGQWPQHF	TRBV4-2	TRBJ1-5	-	-
TGCGCCAGCAGCCATCCTATCGCGGGACGATTGGGAACTGAAGCTTTCTTT	CASSHPIAGRLGTEAFF	TRBV4-1	TRBJ1-1	-	few
TGTGCCAGCAGCCCCAGGACAGGGGGCATTGACGAGCAGTACTTC	CASSPRTGGIDEQYF	TRBV7-2	TRBJ2-7	TRBD1	-
TGTGCCAGCAGTTTAAACATGGCTCTCGGCTACACCTTC	CASSLNMALGYTF	TRBV27	TRBJ1-2	-	-
TGTGCCAGCGGACAGGCCTATAATTCACCCCTCCACTTT	CASGQAYNSPLHF	TRBV6-5	TRBJ1-6	TRBD1	few
TGTGCCAGCAGCTTGGGAACGGGAGTGCCCCAGCATTTT	CASSLGTGVPQHF	TRBV5-4	TRBJ1-5	-	-
TGTGCCAGCAGGGGAGGGAATGAGCAGTTCTTC	CASRGGNEQFF	TRBV12-3/TRBV12-4	TRBJ2-1	TRBD2	-
TGTGCCACTCATAAGGAGTTCATGGACACTGAAGCTTTCTTT	CATHKEFMDTEAFF	TRBV2	TRBJ1-1	-	-
TGCGCCAGCAGCTTGGAAGGTATTCAGGGGGTGGCCAAAAACATTCAGTACTTC	CASSLEGIQGVAKNIQYF	TRBV5-1	TRBJ2-4	TRBD1	-
TGTGCCAGCAGCACAAGACCCGACACTGAAGCTTTCTTT	CASSTRPDTEAFF	TRBV9	TRBJ1-1	-	-
TGCAGCGTCTCCCGGTCCGGCGGCGGTGAGCAGTTCTTC	CSVSRSGGGEQFF	TRBV29-1	TRBJ2-1	-	-
TGTGCCAGCAGCTTCTCTCAGGGCCCGAACACCGGGGAGCTGTTTTTT	CASSFSQGPNTGELFF	TRBV7-3	TRBJ2-2	-	-
TGTGCCAGTAGTATCAAGGGAAATTCACCCCTCCACTTT	CASSIKGNSPLHF	TRBV19	TRBJ1-6	-	-
TGCAGCGTTAGTCAGGGCAGCAATCAGCCCCAGCATTTT	CSVSQGSNQPQHF	TRBV29-1	TRBJ1-5	-	-